This entry lists 18 T cell receptor beta chains sequenced from one sample in a study of PD-1 blockade in classical Hodgkin lymphoma. Every patient relapsed after autologous stem cell transplantation, and brentuximab vedotin exposure varied. Assay: immunoSEQ multiplex PCR; the TCRdb copy retains only in-frame clones and omits some. The table includes tens of thousands of clones, approximately 90% detected once. The specimen comprised peripheral blood mononuclear cells (PBMCs), sampled at baseline. These receptors were collected from a human donor with classical Hodgkin lymphoma.

This clone occurred a few times. The rearrangement uses TRBV7-2 and TRBJ2-1; TRBD2 matches 10 bases. Germline-derived CDR1 and CDR2 are SGHTA and FQGNSA. Trimming took 0 bases from V and 5 from J; bases not matched to a gene: 7. The CDR3 has 17 residues. The CDR3 coding sequence is TGTGCCAGCAGCTTAGCGGGAACTAGCGGGGCAAACAATGAGCAGTTCTTC. This gives the protein CASSLAGTSGANNEQFF.

The chain couples TRBV4-2 to TRBJ2-5; D perhaps matches TRBD2 (5 bases). Germline values: CDR1 LGHNA, CDR2 YNFKEQ. Trimming left V 1 base short and J 4 bases short, with 7 bases between. CDR3 length: 13 residues. The CDR3 nucleotides are TGTGCCAGCAGCCAAGGGGGAGCAGAGACCCAGTACTTC. The encoded protein is CASSQGGAETQYF.

J is TRBJ2-2 and V is TRBV5-3; 7 bases line up with TRBD2. TRBV5-3 carries the ORF label, with uncertain function. This CDR3 region has 16 residues. The junction had 6 bases not matched to a gene; V was cut back by 1 base and J by 3 bases. In DNA form, the CDR3 reads TGTGCCAGAAGCTTGAGGTGGGCGGGGGACACCGGGGAGCTGTTTTTT. It is translated as CARSLRWAGDTGELFF.

This rearrangement joins TRBV7-9 to TRBJ1-1; 7 nucleotides line up with TRBD1. The CDR3 runs to 14 residues. Unmatched junction bases numbered 12, after V lost 3 bases and J lost 11 bases. Per the germline V gene, CDR1 is SEHNR and CDR2 is FQNEAQ (reference sequence). The CDR3 region is CASSFGEGQNKAFF. The DNA of the CDR3 is TGTGCCAGCAGCTTCGGAGAGGGACAGAATAAGGCTTTCTTT.

This clone came up a few times. This chain uses TRBV4-1 with TRBJ1-2, with TRBD1 matching over 10 bases. The trim removed 4 bases at V and 8 bases at J, leaving 7 bases unmatched. Germline values: CDR1 MGHRA, CDR2 YSYEKL. The CDR3 runs 14 residues. In nucleotides, the CDR3 is TGCGCCAGCAGCCCCGGGACAGGGGCGGGGGGCTACACCTTC. Protein: CASSPGTGAGGYTF.

This clone was picked up a small number of times. V and J are TRBV5-1 and TRBJ1-3, with a possible D match to TRBD1 (5 bases). Trimming left V 2 bases short and J 3 bases short, with 15 bases between. The CDR3 has 16 amino acids. CDR1 is SGHRS, CDR2 YFSETQ, per germline. The CDR3 region has the DNA TGCGCCAGCAGCTTAGGGCCCAGGGATGGTGGAAACACCATATATTTT. This encodes CASSLGPRDGGNTIYF.

The rearrangement uses TRBV10-1 and TRBJ2-7; D tentatively reads TRBD1 or TRBD2 (5 bases each). Germline assignment: CDR1 WNHNN and CDR2 SYGVQD (reference sequence). The ends were cut back, 8 bases at V and 2 bases at J, with 13 bases in the middle. This CDR3 has 13 residues. Here the CDR3 reads CASYWGSPYEQYF. CDR3 DNA: TGCGCCAGCTATTGGGGGTCCCCCTACGAGCAGTACTTC.

This chain uses TRBV5-1 with TRBJ1-1; D is undetermined. CDR3 length equals 15 residues. The germline V and J ends were trimmed by 3 bases and 5 bases, with 17 bases remaining between them. In germline, CDR1 is SGHRS, CDR2 YFSETQ. CDR3 sequence (DNA): TGCGCCAGCAGCTCGAACGTTTTCACGGGGACTGAAGCTTTCTTT. Protein product: CASSSNVFTGTEAFF.

The V and J genes are TRBV6-1 and TRBJ2-7, with D possibly being TRBD1 or TRBD2 (5 bases each). Germline V gives CDR1 MNHNS, CDR2 SASEGT. The CDR3 is 16 residues long. V was pared by 1 base and J by 9 bases, with 22 bases between. Here the CDR3 DNA reads TGTGCCAGCAGTGAAGGACCGGGACCCTCGAGCATTCGGCAGTACTTC. Translating gives CASSEGPGPSSIRQYF.

The chain recombines TRBV5-1 with TRBJ2-5, with D possibly being TRBD2 (5 bases). V lost 2 bases, J lost 3 bases, and 11 bases lay in between. The CDR3 totals 14 residues. Germline CDR1 SGHRS, CDR2 YFSETQ. As DNA, the CDR3 is TGCGCCAGCAGCTTAATGGGAGCGGAAGAGACCCAGTACTTC. Translating gives CASSLMGAEETQYF.

This clone was recorded a few times. The chain links TRBV19 to TRBJ1-6; a weak D match, TRBD1 (6 bases). V was pared by 5 bases and J by 10 bases, with 18 bases between. This CDR3 comprises 15 residues. Germline CDR1 and CDR2: LNHDA and SQIVND (reference sequence). As DNA, the CDR3 is TGTGCCAGTAGTTTACAATACGGGACAAAGTCACCCCTCCACTTT. Translating it yields CASSLQYGTKSPLHF.

The rearrangement links TRBV10-3 to TRBJ2-7; 7 bases line up with TRBD1. Germline V gives CDR1 ENHRY, CDR2 SYGVKD. V trimming: 10 bases; J trimming: 3 bases; junction bases outside the gene matches: 12. This CDR3 spans 14 amino acids. The CDR3 bases are TGTGCCACAATACCCGGGACAGCAAACTACGAGCAGTACTTC. It specifies CATIPGTANYEQYF.

The genes are TRBV7-9 and TRBJ1-6; 7 bases match TRBD1. Trimming took 5 bases from V and 9 from J; bases not matched to a gene: 4. The CDR3 runs to 13 residues. The germline CDR1 and CDR2 sequences are SEHNR and FQNEAQ (reference sequence). This CDR3 reads CASSDRVGSPLHF. The CDR3 DNA sequence: TGTGCCAGCAGCGACAGGGTCGGTTCACCCCTCCACTTT.

CDR3 nucleotide sequence: TGTGCCAGCACCGGCGGAGCCTCAACCGCTAGAGGCTACACCTTC. Protein product: CASTGGASTARGYTF. The rearrangement links TRBV6-5 to TRBJ1-2, with no clear D. The germline V and J ends were trimmed by 7 bases and 8 bases, with 23 bases remaining between them. The CDR3 contains 15 residues. Per germline, CDR1 MNHEY and CDR2 SVGAGI.

Details on this clone: The junction departs from the called germline gene at one end, perhaps through a read error. V usage is TRBV5-1 and J usage is TRBJ2-5, with 7 bases identical to TRBD2. CDR3 size: 15 residues. The V gene's germline CDR1 is SGHRS and CDR2 YFSETQ. The chain's CDR3 is CASSLSSGNQETQYF. In DNA form, the CDR3 reads TGCGCCAGCAGCTTGAGCAGCGGGAACCAGGAGACCCAGTACTTC.

The chain has TRBV4-1 and TRBJ1-5; D unclear. The CDR3 has 14 amino acids. The V gene lost 0 bases and the J gene lost 1 base, with 4 bases spanning the gap. CDR1 is MGHRA and CDR2 is YSYEKL in the germline V gene. CDR3 sequence: CASSQEGSNQPQHF. For the CDR3, the DNA is TGCGCCAGCAGCCAAGAAGGGAGCAATCAGCCCCAGCATTTT.

The chain combines TRBV19 with TRBJ1-6; D unresolved. The CDR3 sequence is 16 residues long. V was shortened by 4 bases and J by 0 bases, with 10 bases between the two germline ends. Germline lookup yields CDR1 LNHDA and CDR2 SQIVND (reference sequence). Here the CDR3 reads CASSSALSSYNSPLHF. The CDR3 bases are TGTGCCAGTAGTAGTGCGCTTAGCTCCTATAATTCACCCCTCCACTTT.

V usage is TRBV5-1 and J usage is TRBJ2-2; TRBD2 might be the D (6 bases). Trimming cost V 0 bases and J 3 bases, with 9 bases left between them. CDR3 size: 15 residues. Germline assignment: CDR1 SGHRS and CDR2 YFSETQ. The CDR3 DNA reads as TGCGCCAGCAGCTTGGCCGGGAGAGACACCGGGGAGCTGTTTTTT. It encodes CASSLAGRDTGELFF.